This TCR beta chain came from a study of blood T cell repertoires in COVID-19. The CDR3 has 16 amino acids. Germline CDR1 MDHEN, CDR2 SYDVKM. Losses at the gene ends were 5 bases for V and 3 bases for J; bases not matched to a gene: 11. Under the authors' procedure: By means of reference gene primer amplification, nucleated cell counts were estimated. Sequenced by immunoSEQ multiplex PCR; TCRdb stores in-frame clones only, minus some. The V and J calls and clone size come from that table; D and trimming were worked out from the DNA. The sample has 45,000 to 65,000 clones, about 88% seen once. The source of this sequence is a man aged 55 to 69 with active COVID-19. Sequencing was carried out using peripheral blood. The chain employs TRBV28 and TRBJ2-5, with TRBD1 matching 8 bases. CDR3 DNA sequence: TGTGCCAGCAGTGCTCCCCGAGGACAGGGAGAAGAGACCCAGTACTTC. It codes for CASSAPRGQGEETQYF.